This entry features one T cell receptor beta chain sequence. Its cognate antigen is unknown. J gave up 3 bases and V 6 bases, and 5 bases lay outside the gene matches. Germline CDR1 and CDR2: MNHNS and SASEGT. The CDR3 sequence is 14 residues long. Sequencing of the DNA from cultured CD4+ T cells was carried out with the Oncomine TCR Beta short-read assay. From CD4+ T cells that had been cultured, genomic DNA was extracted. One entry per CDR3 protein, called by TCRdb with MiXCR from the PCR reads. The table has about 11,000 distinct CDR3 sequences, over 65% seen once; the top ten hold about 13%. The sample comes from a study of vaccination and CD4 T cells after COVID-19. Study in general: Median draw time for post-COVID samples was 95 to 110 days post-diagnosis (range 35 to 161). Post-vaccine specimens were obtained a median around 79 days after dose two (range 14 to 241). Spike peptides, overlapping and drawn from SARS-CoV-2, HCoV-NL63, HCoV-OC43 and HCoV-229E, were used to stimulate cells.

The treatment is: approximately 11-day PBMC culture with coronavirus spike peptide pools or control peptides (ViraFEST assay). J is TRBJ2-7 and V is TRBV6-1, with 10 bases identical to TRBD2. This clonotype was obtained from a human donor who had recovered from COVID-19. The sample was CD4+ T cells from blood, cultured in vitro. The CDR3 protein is CASRLSSGSYEQYF. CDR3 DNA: TGTGCCAGCAGGTTGTCTAGCGGGAGCTACGAGCAGTACTTC.